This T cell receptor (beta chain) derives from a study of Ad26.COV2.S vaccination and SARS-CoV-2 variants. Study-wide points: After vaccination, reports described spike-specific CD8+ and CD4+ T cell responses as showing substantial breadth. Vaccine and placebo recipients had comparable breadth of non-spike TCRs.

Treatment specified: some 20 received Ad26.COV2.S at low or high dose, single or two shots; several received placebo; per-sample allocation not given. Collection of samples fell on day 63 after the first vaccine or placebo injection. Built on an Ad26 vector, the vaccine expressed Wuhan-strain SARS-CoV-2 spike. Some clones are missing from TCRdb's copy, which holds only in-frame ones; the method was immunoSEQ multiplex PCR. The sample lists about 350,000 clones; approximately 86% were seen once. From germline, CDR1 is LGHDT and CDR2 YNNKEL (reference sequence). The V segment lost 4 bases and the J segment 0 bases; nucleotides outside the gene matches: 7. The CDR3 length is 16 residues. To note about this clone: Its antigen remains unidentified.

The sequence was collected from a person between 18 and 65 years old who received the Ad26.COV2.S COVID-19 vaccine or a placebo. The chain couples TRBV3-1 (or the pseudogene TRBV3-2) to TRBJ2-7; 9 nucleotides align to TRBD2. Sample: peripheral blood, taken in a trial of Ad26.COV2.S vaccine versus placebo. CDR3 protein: CASSLTIAGDSYEQYF. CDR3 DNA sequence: TGTGCCAGCAGCCTTACAATAGCGGGAGACTCCTACGAGCAGTACTTC.